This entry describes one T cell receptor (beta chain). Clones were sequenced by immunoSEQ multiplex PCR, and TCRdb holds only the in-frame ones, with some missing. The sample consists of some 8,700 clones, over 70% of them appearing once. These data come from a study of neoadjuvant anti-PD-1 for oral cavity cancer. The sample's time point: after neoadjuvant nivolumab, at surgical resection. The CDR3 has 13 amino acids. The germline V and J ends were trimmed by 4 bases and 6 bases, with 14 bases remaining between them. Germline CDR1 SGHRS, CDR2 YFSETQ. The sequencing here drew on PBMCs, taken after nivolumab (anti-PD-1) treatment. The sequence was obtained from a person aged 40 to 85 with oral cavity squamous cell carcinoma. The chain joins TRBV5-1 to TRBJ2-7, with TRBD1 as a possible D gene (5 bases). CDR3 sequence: CASSETEGGEQYF. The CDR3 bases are TGCGCCAGCAGCGAGACAGAAGGCGGCGAGCAGTACTTC.